Sequencing of this T cell receptor beta chain was carried out in a study of T-cell reconstitution after alpha-beta-depleted transplantation in children. Germline V CDR1 and CDR2: SGHTA, FQGNSA. There are 14 residues in the CDR3. Germline trimming cut 5 bases from V and 10 bases from J; bases unmatched to any gene: 11. In its sample, this clonotype was seen many times. Unique molecular identifiers were built into the TCRbeta library. One entry per CDR3 protein results from TCRdb running MiXCR on the PCR reads. This table holds some 640,000 distinct CDR3 sequences, roughly 15% found once. The TCR sequence derives from a human donor who donated a stem cell graft to a child with acute myeloid leukemia. The chain carries TRBV7-2 and TRBJ2-1; 7 bases map to TRBD2. The sequencing here drew on PBMCs from the stem cell graft donor, taken from the stem cell graft. In nucleotides, the CDR3 is TGTGCCAGCAGCCAGCGGGGCCCTCCTAAGGAGCAGTTCTTC. As protein: CASSQRGPPKEQFF.